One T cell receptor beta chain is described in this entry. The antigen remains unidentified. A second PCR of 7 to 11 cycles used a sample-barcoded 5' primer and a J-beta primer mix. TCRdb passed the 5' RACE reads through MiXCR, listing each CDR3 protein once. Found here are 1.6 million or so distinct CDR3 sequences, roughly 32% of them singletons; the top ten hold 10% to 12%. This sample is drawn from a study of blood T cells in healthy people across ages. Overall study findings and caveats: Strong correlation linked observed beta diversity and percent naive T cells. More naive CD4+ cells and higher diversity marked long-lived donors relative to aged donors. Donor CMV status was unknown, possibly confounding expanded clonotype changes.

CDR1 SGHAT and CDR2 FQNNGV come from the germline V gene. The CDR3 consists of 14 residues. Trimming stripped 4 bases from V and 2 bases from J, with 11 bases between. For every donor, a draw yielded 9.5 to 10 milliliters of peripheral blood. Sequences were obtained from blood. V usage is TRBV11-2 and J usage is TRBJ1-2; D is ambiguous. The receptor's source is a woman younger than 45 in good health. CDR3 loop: CASSCVPANYGYTF. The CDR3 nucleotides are TGTGCCAGCAGCTGCGTCCCGGCGAACTATGGCTACACCTTC. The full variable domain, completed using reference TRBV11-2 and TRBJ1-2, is EAGVAQSPRYKIIEKRQSVAFWCNPISGHATLYWYQQILGQGPKLLIQFQNNGVVDDSQLPKDRFSAERLKGVDSTLKIQPAKLEDSAVYLCASSCVPANYGYTFGSGTRLTVV.